This entry lists 32 T cell receptor beta chains sequenced from one sample in a study of T cell responses to AZD1222 COVID-19 vaccine. The repertoire was sequenced with immunoSEQ multiplex PCR; TCRdb's copy has only in-frame clones and lacks some. The sample consists of about 120,000 clones, approximately 90% of them appearing once. Sequences were derived from peripheral blood, sampled 28 days after the second AZD1222 dose. These receptors were obtained from an adult who received the AZD1222 COVID-19 vaccine.

The chain has TRBV11-3 and TRBJ2-3; 10 bases are shared with TRBD2. Losses at the gene ends were 3 bases for V and 1 base for J; bases not matched to a gene: 1. The CDR3 runs to 15 residues. Per the germline V gene, CDR1 is SGHNT and CDR2 is YENEEA. The CDR3 nucleotides are TGTGCCAGCAGCTTCACTAGCGGGGGCACAGATACGCAGTATTTT. Translating it yields CASSFTSGGTDTQYF.

V usage is TRBV27 and J usage is TRBJ2-7; D is undetermined. Trimming removed 0 bases from V and 0 bases from J, with 3 bases in between. CDR3 length: 13 amino acids. CDR1 and CDR2 (germline): MNHEY, SMNVEV (reference sequence). In DNA, the CDR3 is TGTGCCAGCAGTTTATCATTCTCCTACGAGCAGTACTTC. Translating it yields CASSLSFSYEQYF.

V and J are TRBV7-9 and TRBJ2-7; no firm D call. The CDR3 extends over 14 amino acids. Trimming took off 10 bases at V and 2 bases at J, with 18 bases between the two ends. Germline lookup yields CDR1 SEHNR and CDR2 FQNEAQ (reference sequence). CDR3 residues: CATTLLRTAYEQYF. Written as DNA, the CDR3 is TGTGCCACCACACTCCTGAGGACGGCCTACGAGCAGTACTTC.

The chain carries TRBV7-2 and TRBJ2-7; 8 bases fit TRBD2. Germline lookup yields CDR1 SGHTA and CDR2 FQGNSA. The CDR3 length is 16 residues. V shed 2 bases, J shed 3 bases, and the junction held 9 bases outside the gene matches. CDR3 nucleotide sequence: TGTGCCAGCAGCTTAACGGGGGGGCCCCGGTTCTACGAGCAGTACTTC. Translation: CASSLTGGPRFYEQYF.

The chain recombines TRBV9 with TRBJ2-7; D is ambiguous. V was clipped by 0 bases and J by 3 bases, with 13 bases between them. This CDR3 has 15 amino acids. In germline, CDR1 is SGDLS, CDR2 YYNGEE. CDR3 nucleotide sequence: TGTGCCAGCAGCGTAGGGGATAACAAAGTCTACGAGCAGTACTTC. Protein sequence: CASSVGDNKVYEQYF.

The gene calls are TRBV7-2 and TRBJ2-5, with D hard to call. CDR1 is SGHTA, CDR2 FQGNSA, per germline. Deletions cut 6 bases from V and 5 bases from J, with 13 bases between. CDR3 length: 13 amino acids. In DNA, the CDR3 is TGTGCCAGCAGGCCTTCTCTTGGCGAGACCCAGTACTTC. It encodes CASRPSLGETQYF. Using reference TRBV7-2 and TRBJ2-5 for the parts outside the CDR3, the full variable domain is GAGVSQSPSNKVTEKGKDVELRCDPISGHTALYWYRQSLGQGLEFLIYFQGNSAPDKSGLPSDRFSAERTGGSVSTLTIQRTQQEDSAVYLCASRPSLGETQYFGPGTRLLVL.

This clone has a handful of counts. V usage is TRBV6-2 or TRBV6-3 and J usage is TRBJ1-1, with no clear D. V lost 4 bases and J 11 bases, leaving 11 bases between the germline ends. CDR3 length: 11 residues. Germline V gene sequence: CDR1 MNHEY, CDR2 SVGEGT. Here the CDR3 reads CASSSQPSAFF. The DNA for the CDR3 is TGTGCCAGCAGTTCGCAACCCTCGGCTTTCTTT.

This chain links TRBV6-5 with TRBJ2-5; 9 bases agree with TRBD1. V gave up 4 bases and J gave up 4 bases; unmatched junction bases: 4. CDR1 and CDR2 (germline): MNHEY, SVGAGI. This CDR3 contains 14 residues. The CDR3 nucleotides are TGTGCCAGCAGTTGGGACAGGGCCCCAGAGACCCAGTACTTC. Its protein product is CASSWDRAPETQYF.

The chain has TRBV5-4 and TRBJ1-1; TRBD1 might be the D (5 bases). V lost 0 bases, J lost 11 bases, and 11 bases lay in between. The CDR3 extends over 12 amino acids. Per the germline V gene, CDR1 is SGHNT and CDR2 is YYREEE (reference sequence). CDR3 bases: TGTGCCAGCAGCTTGGACAGGCAGGCCGCTTTCTTT. This gives the protein CASSLDRQAAFF. Variable domain in full (rest from reference TRBV5-4 and TRBJ1-1): ETGVTQSPTHLIKTRGQQVTLRCSSQSGHNTVSWYQQALGQGPQFIFQYYREEENGRGNFPPRFSGLQFPNYSSELNVNALELDDSALYLCASSLDRQAAFFGQGTRLTVV.

Here the CDR3 DNA reads TGTGCCAGCAGCGTTTCCGGGACGCCGACCTCTGGAAACACCATATATTTT. The encoded protein is CASSVSGTPTSGNTIYF. The V and J genes are TRBV9 and TRBJ1-3, with D possibly matching TRBD1 (5 bases). The CDR3 is made up of 17 amino acids. V lost 2 bases to trimming and J lost 0 bases, with 15 bases between them. CDR1 SGDLS and CDR2 YYNGEE come from the germline V gene.

The rearrangement uses TRBV6-1 and TRBJ2-1, with 11 bases matching TRBD2. The CDR3 contains 17 residues. V was pared by 3 bases and J by 7 bases, with 11 bases of the junction left unmatched. CDR1 is MNHNS, CDR2 SASEGT, per germline. Written as DNA, the CDR3 is TGTGCCAGCAGTGATCTTAGACTAGCGGGAAGGGGGAATGAGCAGTTCTTC. It encodes CASSDLRLAGRGNEQFF.

The chain recombines TRBV28 with TRBJ1-5, with a tentative D call TRBD1 (5 bases). Trimming cost V 4 bases and J 6 bases, with 7 bases left between them. Germline lookup yields CDR1 MDHEN and CDR2 SYDVKM. This CDR3 comprises 12 residues. In DNA form, the CDR3 reads TGTGCCAGCAGTTACGGGGCTCAGCCCCAGCATTTT. This gives the protein CASSYGAQPQHF.

This chain links TRBV14 with TRBJ2-1, with TRBD2 identical over 13 bases. The CDR3 sequence is 16 residues long. V lost 0 bases to trimming and J lost 10 bases; unmatched junction nucleotides: 6. Germline CDR1 is SGHDN and CDR2 is FVKESK. As DNA, the CDR3 is TGTGCCAGCAGCCAAGATCTCGGACTAGCGGGAGTCGAGCAGTTCTTC. Encoded protein: CASSQDLGLAGVEQFF.

In DNA, the CDR3 is TGTGCCAGTGCGGGGACAGGGGGTTCTCAGCCCCAGCATTTT. It specifies CASAGTGGSQPQHF. The genes are TRBV19 and TRBJ1-5, with 11 bases that match TRBD1. The trim removed 8 bases at V and 6 bases at J, leaving 6 bases unmatched. The CDR3 runs 14 residues. The germline V gene encodes CDR1 LNHDA and CDR2 SQIVND (reference sequence).

The V call is TRBV7-2, the J call TRBJ2-3; D is uncertain. Between the trimmed V and J ends, which lost 6 bases and 6 bases, there was a span of 13 bases. CDR3 length equals 13 residues. Germline V gene lookup returns CDR1 SGHTA and CDR2 FQGNSA. CDR3 amino acids: CASSRGPTDTQYF. In DNA form, the CDR3 reads TGTGCCAGCAGTCGCGGACCGACGGATACGCAGTATTTT.

The chain couples TRBV3-1 (or the pseudogene TRBV3-2) to TRBJ2-4, with TRBD2 matching 9 bases. Germline trimming cut 0 bases from V and 8 bases from J; bases unmatched to any gene: 5. Germline lookup yields CDR1 LGHDT and CDR2 YNNKEL (reference sequence). The CDR3 covers 15 residues. The CDR3 sequence is CASSQDGSGRDIQYF. The CDR3, as DNA: TGTGCCAGCAGCCAAGATGGTAGCGGGAGAGACATTCAGTACTTC.

The V call is TRBV7-7, the J call TRBJ2-1, with 12 bases aligning to TRBD2. V shed 4 bases, J shed 6 bases, and the junction held 4 bases outside the gene matches. In germline, CDR1 is SSHAT, CDR2 FNYEAQ (reference sequence). The CDR3 is 15 residues long. CDR3 sequence reads: CASSSSGGVGNEQFF. The CDR3 coding sequence is TGTGCCAGCAGCTCTAGCGGGGGGGTAGGCAATGAGCAGTTCTTC.

V is TRBV10-2 and J is TRBJ1-3; the D is unclear. Trimming left V 3 bases short and J 4 bases short, with 13 bases between. The CDR3 sequence is 15 residues long. The germline V gene has CDR1 WSHSY and CDR2 SAAADI. The chain's CDR3 is CASSDRLGSGNTIYF. The CDR3 DNA follows: TGCGCCAGCAGTGATAGGCTGGGATCCGGAAACACCATATATTTT.

The chain recombines TRBV28 with TRBJ1-5; D call uncertain. The V end was cut by 6 bases, the J end by 3 bases, with 9 bases between. This CDR3 is 13 amino acids long. CDR1 is MDHEN and CDR2 is SYDVKM in the germline V gene. The CDR3 DNA is TGTGCCAGCAGAGAAGGCTACAATCAGCCCCAGCATTTT. This sequence encodes CASREGYNQPQHF.

The chain is built from TRBV7-3 and TRBJ2-5; tentative D call: TRBD2 (7 bases). The CDR3 has 14 amino acids. The V gene lost 4 bases and the J gene lost 5 bases, with 14 bases spanning the gap. CDR1 is SGHTA and CDR2 is FQGTGA in the germline V gene. The CDR3 protein is CASSSQGRGETQYF. CDR3 sequence (DNA): TGTGCCAGCAGCTCGCAGGGGCGGGGGGAGACCCAGTACTTC.

The CDR3 region has the DNA TGTGCCAGCAGCTTAGGGGCTAACACCGGGGAGCTGTTTTTT. Encoded protein: CASSLGANTGELFF. This chain links TRBV7-9 with TRBJ2-2; the D is unclear. Trimming left V 1 base short and J 2 bases short, with 5 bases between. This CDR3 region has 14 residues. Per germline, CDR1 SEHNR and CDR2 FQNEAQ (reference sequence).

The rearrangement links TRBV27 to TRBJ2-7, with a tentative D call TRBD2 (6 bases). Germline V gives CDR1 MNHEY, CDR2 SMNVEV (reference sequence). The CDR3 is made up of 14 amino acids. Trimming cost V 6 bases and J 3 bases, with 15 bases left between them. CDR3: CASSLGLSYYEQYF. CDR3 nucleotide sequence: TGTGCCAGCAGCCTCGGACTATCCTACTACGAGCAGTACTTC.

V and J are TRBV19 and TRBJ2-7, with 9 positions matching TRBD1. Germline CDR1 is LNHDA and CDR2 is SQIVND (reference sequence). The CDR3 runs to 14 residues. Germline trimming cut 4 bases from V and 2 bases from J; bases unmatched to any gene: 3. CDR3 in DNA: TGTGCCAGTAGTAACAGGGGGCGAACCTACGAGCAGTACTTC. The encoded protein is CASSNRGRTYEQYF.

The chain uses TRBV5-6 and TRBJ1-2; D unresolved. In germline, CDR1 is SGHDT, CDR2 YYEEEE. This CDR3 region has 16 residues. Trimming pared 4 bases from V and 8 bases from J, leaving 24 bases between. CDR3 sequence reads: CASSRTPTAAAGGYTF. The CDR3 region has the DNA TGTGCCAGCAGCCGAACCCCTACAGCCGCAGCAGGCGGCTACACCTTC.

The J gene is TRBJ2-1, the V gene TRBV6-2 or TRBV6-3; TRBD2 matches 10 bases. CDR3 size: 19 residues. The trim removed 0 bases at V and 2 bases at J, leaving 10 bases unmatched. Per germline, CDR1 MNHEY and CDR2 SVGEGT. The CDR3 DNA reads TGTGCCAGCAGTTACTCGAAAGGAGCGGGAGGGTTGACCTACAATGAGCAGTTCTTC. This codes for CASSYSKGAGGLTYNEQFF.

The chain combines TRBV2 with TRBJ1-3, with D tentatively TRBD1 (5 bases). With 6 bases removed from V and 1 base from J, the gap between germline ends came to 10 bases. This CDR3 spans 14 amino acids. Germline V CDR1 and CDR2: SNHLY, FYNNEI. The CDR3 DNA is TGTGCCAGCAGGGAGGGGTTATCTGGAAACACCATATATTTT. Protein sequence: CASREGLSGNTIYF.

V is TRBV30 and J is TRBJ2-1; D gene uncertain. Germline V lookup: CDR1 GTSNPN, CDR2 SVGIG (reference sequence). With 0 bases removed from V and 7 bases from J, the gap between germline ends came to 7 bases. This CDR3 is built from 12 residues. The CDR3 DNA sequence: TGTGCCTGGAGTGTAAATCCGAATGAGCAGTTCTTC. This encodes CAWSVNPNEQFF.

The rearrangement uses TRBV18 and TRBJ1-4; D gene ambiguous. This CDR3 has 13 residues. Trimming removed 8 bases from V and 0 bases from J, with 7 bases in between. Germline loops: CDR1 KGHSH, CDR2 LQKENI. The CDR3 nucleotides are TGTGCCAGCGGGCCTGCAACTAATGAAAAACTGTTTTTT. This encodes CASGPATNEKLFF.

This chain uses TRBV7-9 with TRBJ2-2; TRBD1 matches at 9 bases. Germline V gene lookup returns CDR1 SEHNR and CDR2 FQNEAQ (reference sequence). The CDR3 covers 16 residues. Germline trimming cut 5 bases from V and 4 bases from J; bases unmatched to any gene: 8. In DNA, the CDR3 is TGTGCCAGCAGCCGTCCCGGGACAGGGATCACCGGGGAGCTGTTTTTT. Encoded protein: CASSRPGTGITGELFF.

The V call is TRBV6-2 or TRBV6-3, the J call TRBJ1-1, with a weak D call TRBD1 (6 bases). The germline V gene has CDR1 MNHEY and CDR2 SVGEGT. V dropped 7 bases and J dropped 1 base, with 19 bases sitting between them. The CDR3 is 16 amino acids. The chain's CDR3 is CASTPRTWTENTEAFF. DNA of the CDR3: TGTGCCAGCACCCCGAGGACGTGGACAGAGAACACTGAAGCTTTCTTT.

As to this clone: Since no conserved phenylalanine or tryptophan closes the CDR3, a read error is the likely cause. Because the CDR3's place on the DNA is in doubt, the DNA is left out and the CDR3 is given as listed by TCRdb. The genes are TRBV4-3 and TRBJ1-2; TRBD1, the D gene given by the table, was not confirmed from the DNA. The CDR3 numbers 13 amino acids, ends counted. Germline V gives CDR1 LGHNA, CDR2 YSLEER. The CDR3 spells CASSRTEQGLVAL.

This clone was seen just once. The V and J genes are TRBV6-5 and TRBJ1-3, with 11 bases that match TRBD1. With V trimmed by 11 bases and J by 4 bases, 7 bases remained unmatched. Germline V gives CDR1 MNHEY, CDR2 SVGAGI. This CDR3 comprises 14 residues. This CDR3 is CAGGGQGVGNTIYF. The DNA for the CDR3 is TGTGCCGGAGGGGGACAGGGGGTCGGAAACACCATATATTTT.